This T cell receptor beta chain was documented in a study of CD8+CD57+ T cells in acquired aplastic anemia. Trimming at V came to 6 bases and at J to 3 bases, leaving 3 bases not matched to a gene. The CDR3 contains 14 residues. At least ten counts were recorded for this clonotype. Both TCR beta VDJ combination and CDR3 sequence profiling were carried out. Genomic DNA was the template for this profiling. TCRdb re-derived calls from the reads in MiXCR, one entry per CDR3 protein. The sample has hundreds of thousands of distinct CDR3 sequences, under 80% seen once. The specimen sequenced was sorted CD4+, CD8+, or CD8+CD57+ T cells (not recorded which) from PBMCs. The sequence was obtained from a human donor in good health, serving as a control. The gene calls are TRBV12-3 or TRBV12-4 and TRBJ1-3; 9 nucleotides line up with TRBD1. CDR3 sequence: CASRLTGGGNTIYF. CDR3 nucleotides: TGTGCCAGCAGGCTGACAGGGGGTGGAAACACCATATATTTT.